This T cell receptor beta chain was sequenced for a study of T cell responses to AZD1222 COVID-19 vaccine. Study observations and caveats: The reported proportion of spike-specific TCRs targeting unmutated variant regions was nearly half. It should be noted that donors were predominantly white British and more often female, and clonal diversity was possibly underestimated. Seropositivity was recorded at baseline in only a handful of AZD1222 recipients. Repertoires were collected only later (after the peak T cell response had occurred).

Trimming took 1 base from V and 1 from J; bases not matched to a gene: 3. Looked up from germline, CDR1 is KGHSH and CDR2 is LQKENI. This CDR3 comprises 15 residues. Concerning this clone: Its target is unknown.

The repertoire was sequenced with immunoSEQ multiplex PCR; TCRdb's copy has only in-frame clones and lacks some. The sample has approximately 190,000 clones; around 87% are singletons. The V and J genes are TRBV18 and TRBJ1-2, with 7 nucleotides matching TRBD1. The TCR comes from an adult in good health. The sequenced sample was peripheral blood, obtained on day 0 of MenACWY control vaccination. In DNA form, the CDR3 reads TGTGCCAGCTCACCACGGGGACAGAGTAACTATGGCTACACCTTC. Translation: CASSPRGQSNYGYTF.